What follows are 32 T cell receptor beta chains derived from one specimen sequenced in a study of OX40 agonist ivuxolimab in advanced cancers. TCRdb's copy holds only in-frame clones and misses some; the assay was immunoSEQ multiplex PCR. The sample shows fewer than 90,000 clones, around nine tenths of them seen only once. This sample comprised CD4+ or CD8+ T cells sorted from blood, obtained in a trial of the OX40 agonist ivuxolimab. The source of these receptors is an adult with an advanced solid tumor such as melanoma, head and neck, liver or kidney cancer.

The chain is built from TRBV28 and TRBJ2-7; D is perhaps TRBD1 (6 bases). This CDR3 comprises 13 residues. Trimming shortened V by 7 bases and J by 1 base, and 11 bases separated the two germline ends. Per germline, CDR1 MDHEN and CDR2 SYDVKM. The CDR3 DNA follows: TGTGCCAGCATTAGGGACAATTCCTACGAGCAGTACTTC. Protein: CASIRDNSYEQYF. The whole variable domain, remainder taken from reference TRBV28 and TRBJ2-7, is DVKVTQSSRYLVKRTGEKVFLECVQDMDHENMFWYRQDPGLGLRLIYFSYDVKMKEKGDIPEGYSVSREKKERFSLILESASTNQTSMYLCASIRDNSYEQYFGPGTRLTVT.

The genes are TRBV6-5 and TRBJ1-3; tentative D call: TRBD1 (5 bases). CDR1 is MNHEY, CDR2 SVGAGI, per germline. The CDR3 is 16 residues long. The germline V and J ends were trimmed by 0 bases and 2 bases, with 11 bases remaining between them. The CDR3, as DNA: TGTGCCAGCAGTTACTCTCGGGCAGGGCCTGGAAACACCATATATTTT. Translation gives CASSYSRAGPGNTIYF.

The chain joins TRBV6-1 to TRBJ2-5, with 9 bases matching TRBD2. The CDR3 consists of 15 residues. Germline V lookup: CDR1 MNHNS, CDR2 SASEGT. The trim removed 10 bases at V and 5 bases at J, leaving 14 bases unmatched. The CDR3 spells CAIQIPAGGWETQYF. DNA for the CDR3: TGTGCCATCCAAATCCCCGCGGGAGGGTGGGAGACCCAGTACTTC.

This sequence joins TRBV11-3 and TRBJ2-1; D tentatively reads TRBD1 or TRBD2 (5 bases each). V lost 1 base and J lost 6, with 10 bases in between. Germline V lookup: CDR1 SGHNT, CDR2 YENEEA. The CDR3 sequence is 14 residues long. The CDR3 region has the DNA TGTGCCAGCAGCTTAGGGGACCTACGCAATGAGCAGTTCTTC. Translation gives CASSLGDLRNEQFF.

The chain uses TRBV5-1 and TRBJ2-5, with D tentatively TRBD2 (5 bases). The CDR3 sequence is 15 residues long. The V and J ends lost 2 bases and 3 bases respectively, with 14 bases between them. The V gene's germline CDR1 is SGHRS and CDR2 YFSETQ. CDR3 in DNA: TGCGCCAGCAGCTTTTTATCCGGGGAAGAAGAGACCCAGTACTTC. It is translated as CASSFLSGEEETQYF. The complete variable domain, with remaining parts taken from reference TRBV5-1 and TRBJ2-5, reads KAGVTQTPRYLIKTRGQQVTLSCSPISGHRSVSWYQQTPGQGLQFLFEYFSETQRNKGNFPGRFSGRQFSNSRSEMNVSTLELGDSALYLCASSFLSGEEETQYFGPGTRLLVL.

The chain uses TRBV18 and TRBJ2-1; 13 nucleotides match TRBD2. The trim removed 2 bases at V and 9 bases at J, leaving 4 bases unmatched. Germline values: CDR1 KGHSH, CDR2 LQKENI. The CDR3 has 15 residues. CDR3 loop: CASSPGLAGAGEQFF. Written as DNA, the CDR3 is TGTGCCAGCTCACCAGGACTAGCGGGAGCCGGTGAGCAGTTCTTC. Full variable domain (rest looked up from reference TRBV18 and TRBJ2-1): NAGVMQNPRHLVRRRGQEARLRCSPMKGHSHVYWYRQLPEEGLKFMVYLQKENIIDESGMPKERFSAEFPKEGPSILRIQQVVRGDSAAYFCASSPGLAGAGEQFFGPGTRLTVL.

This chain links TRBV6-7 with TRBJ2-1; 10 bases match TRBD2. TRBV6-7 is flagged as an ORF with uncertain function. The V gene end was trimmed by 9 bases and the J gene end by 1 base; junction bases not matched to a gene: 15. This CDR3 spans 18 amino acids. The CDR3: CAREESRTSGPSYNEQFF. In DNA form, the CDR3 reads TGTGCCAGAGAGGAGAGCCGGACTAGCGGACCATCCTACAATGAGCAGTTCTTC.

The V and J genes are TRBV10-3 and TRBJ1-1, with 12 bases aligning to TRBD1. Germline loops: CDR1 ENHRY, CDR2 SYGVKD. The CDR3 has 15 amino acids. Trimming cost V 10 bases and J 2 bases; bases outside gene matches: 8. CDR3 region: CATMGQGAGNTEAFF. The CDR3 nucleotides read TGTGCCACCATGGGACAGGGGGCAGGAAACACTGAAGCTTTCTTT.

The J gene is TRBJ2-2, the V gene TRBV9, with unresolved D. Deletions cut 2 bases from V and 4 bases from J, with 9 bases between. CDR3 length: 14 residues. Germline assignment: CDR1 SGDLS and CDR2 YYNGEE. CDR3 in DNA: TGTGCCAGCAGCGTGCAAGCTGGCACCGGGGAGCTGTTTTTT. Amino acid sequence: CASSVQAGTGELFF. Filled out from reference TRBV9 and TRBJ2-2, the complete variable domain reads DSGVTQTPKHLITATGQRVTLRCSPRSGDLSVYWYQQSLDQGLQFLIQYYNGEERAKGNILERFSAQQFPDLHSELNLSSLELGDSALYFCASSVQAGTGELFFGEGSRLTVL.

This clone was seen a few times. For the CDR3, the DNA is TGTGCCAGCAGCCAAGATATCTTCGGGGCAGGTCTGCATGGCTACACCTTC. Encoded protein: CASSQDIFGAGLHGYTF. V usage is TRBV14 and J usage is TRBJ1-2, with D maybe TRBD1 (5 bases). V lost 0 bases and J lost 6, with 20 bases in between. Germline values: CDR1 SGHDN, CDR2 FVKESK. The CDR3 has 17 residues.

The chain has TRBV20-1 and TRBJ1-3; TRBD1 is a possible D gene (5 bases). Between the trimmed V and J ends, which lost 5 bases and 8 bases, there was a span of 10 bases. The CDR3 sequence is 11 residues long. Germline V lookup: CDR1 DFQATT, CDR2 SNEGSKA (reference sequence). This CDR3 is CSAARGDTIYF. The DNA for the CDR3 is TGCAGTGCTGCCCGGGGGGACACCATATATTTT.

The genes are TRBV10-1 and TRBJ2-5; the match to TRBD2 covers 7 bases. The CDR3 contains 15 residues. Germline CDR1 and CDR2: WNHNN and SYGVQD (reference sequence). Germline trimming cut 4 bases from V and 0 bases from J; bases unmatched to any gene: 5. The CDR3 nucleotides read TGCGCCAGCAGTGTTGGTCTAGCGGACCAAGAGACCCAGTACTTC. Translated, it gives CASSVGLADQETQYF.

This clone showed up just once. The chain couples TRBV2 to TRBJ2-1; D uncertain. CDR1 is SNHLY and CDR2 is FYNNEI in the germline V gene. The CDR3 is 15 residues long. V was cut by 1 base and J by 4 bases, with 11 bases left in between. CDR3 region: CASSEGTYTYNEQFF. DNA of the CDR3: TGTGCCAGCAGTGAAGGGACCTACACTTACAATGAGCAGTTCTTC. Based on the CDR3 plus reference TRBV2 and TRBJ2-1, the full variable domain is EPEVTQTPSHQVTQMGQEVILRCVPISNHLYFYWYRQILGQKVEFLVSFYNNEISEKSEIFDDQFSVERPDGSNFTLKIRSTKLEDSAMYFCASSEGTYTYNEQFFGPGTRLTVL.

This sequence joins TRBV6-1 and TRBJ1-2; 8 nucleotides align to TRBD1. The V segment lost 5 bases and the J segment 5 bases; nucleotides outside the gene matches: 10. The CDR3 has 15 amino acids. Germline V gene lookup returns CDR1 MNHNS and CDR2 SASEGT. The CDR3 is CASSPAGGEGYGYTF. In DNA form, the CDR3 reads TGTGCCAGCAGTCCCGCAGGGGGCGAGGGGTATGGCTACACCTTC.

The chain uses TRBV11-3 and TRBJ2-2, with 10 bases lining up with TRBD2. With V trimmed by 1 base and J by 6 bases, 2 bases remained unmatched. Germline CDR1 is SGHNT and CDR2 is YENEEA. The CDR3 is 15 amino acids. The CDR3 nucleotides read TGTGCCAGCAGCTTAGTGCTAGCGGGAGCCGGGGAGCTGTTTTTT. Amino acids: CASSLVLAGAGELFF.

V and J are TRBV28 and TRBJ2-7; D perhaps matches TRBD1 (6 bases). V dropped 4 bases and J dropped 2 bases, with 9 bases sitting between them. Germline V gene lookup returns CDR1 MDHEN and CDR2 SYDVKM. The CDR3 sequence is 13 residues long. CDR3 sequence: CASSSQGPYEQYF. CDR3 sequence (DNA): TGTGCCAGCAGTTCACAGGGACCCTACGAGCAGTACTTC.

The genes are TRBV5-1 and TRBJ2-7; D is possibly TRBD2 (5 bases). The germline gives CDR1 SGHRS, CDR2 YFSETQ. The V end was cut by 4 bases, the J end by 6 bases, with 17 bases between. The CDR3 is 14 amino acids. CDR3: CASSLTGNSGEQYF. The CDR3 DNA follows: TGCGCCAGCAGCCTAACGGGGAATAGTGGCGAGCAGTACTTC.

As concerns this clone: Other DNA sequences in this specimen translate into the identical CDR3. The chain is built from TRBV5-1 and TRBJ2-2, with D possibly being TRBD1 (5 bases). Germline V gene lookup returns CDR1 SGHRS and CDR2 YFSETQ. CDR3 length: 16 residues. Trimming stripped 1 base from V and 0 bases from J, with 10 bases between. The CDR3 coding sequence is TGCGCCAGCAGCTTGAGAGGACAAGCGAACACCGGGGAGCTGTTTTTT. Translated, it gives CASSLRGQANTGELFF.

The chain joins TRBV5-1 to TRBJ1-6; D remains unclear. V lost 0 bases to trimming and J lost 7 bases, with 14 bases between them. Germline values: CDR1 SGHRS, CDR2 YFSETQ. CDR3 length: 16 residues. The CDR3 sequence is CASSLGGGKTNSPLHF. As DNA, the CDR3 is TGCGCCAGCAGCTTGGGTGGAGGCAAAACCAATTCACCCCTCCACTTT.

The V and J genes are TRBV13 and TRBJ2-3; D remains unclear. V shed 0 bases and J shed 8 bases, with 3 bases lying between them. From germline, CDR1 is PRHDT and CDR2 FYEKMQ (reference sequence). CDR3 size: 11 residues. CDR3 region: CASSLGGTQYF. CDR3 nucleotides: TGTGCCAGCAGCTTAGGAGGTACGCAGTATTTT.

This sequence joins TRBV28 and TRBJ2-2; a weak D match, TRBD2 (5 bases). The germline V and J ends were trimmed by 3 bases and 4 bases, with 9 bases remaining between them. Germline V gives CDR1 MDHEN, CDR2 SYDVKM. CDR3 size: 14 residues. The CDR3 is CASSFFGGTGELFF. For the CDR3, the DNA is TGTGCCAGCAGTTTTTTCGGAGGCACCGGGGAGCTGTTTTTT. Combining the CDR3 with reference TRBV28 and TRBJ2-2 gives the whole variable domain DVKVTQSSRYLVKRTGEKVFLECVQDMDHENMFWYRQDPGLGLRLIYFSYDVKMKEKGDIPEGYSVSREKKERFSLILESASTNQTSMYLCASSFFGGTGELFFGEGSRLTVL.

J is TRBJ2-1 and V is TRBV10-3, with D tentatively TRBD1 (5 bases). The CDR3 has 15 residues. V lost 4 bases and J lost 2, with 12 bases in between. The germline V gene has CDR1 ENHRY and CDR2 SYGVKD. CDR3 sequence reads: CAISVQGAAYNEQFF. CDR3 DNA: TGTGCCATCAGTGTACAAGGGGCAGCCTACAATGAGCAGTTCTTC.

The chain links TRBV4-1 to TRBJ2-5; D is possibly TRBD2 (6 bases). The CDR3 totals 16 residues. V shed 1 base and J shed 2 bases, with 14 bases lying between them. Germline assignment: CDR1 MGHRA and CDR2 YSYEKL. The CDR3 spells CASSQGKPLAQETQYF. In DNA, the CDR3 is TGCGCCAGCAGCCAAGGGAAACCACTAGCTCAAGAGACCCAGTACTTC.

The rearrangement links TRBV2 to TRBJ2-5, with a possible D match to TRBD1 (6 bases). Germline V gene sequence: CDR1 SNHLY, CDR2 FYNNEI. The ends were cut back, 3 bases at V and 2 bases at J, with 13 bases in the middle. The CDR3 runs 15 residues. The CDR3 here is CASSDLGATQETQYF. The CDR3 nucleotides read TGTGCCAGCAGTGATCTGGGGGCAACTCAAGAGACCCAGTACTTC.

CDR3 nucleotide sequence: TGTGCCAGCAGCTTGTCATGGGCGGAGCTACAAGAGACCCAGTACTTC. Protein sequence: CASSLSWAELQETQYF. The V call is TRBV5-5, the J call TRBJ2-5; D not resolved. Trimming removed 1 base from V and 2 bases from J, with 15 bases in between. This CDR3 spans 16 amino acids. CDR1 and CDR2 from the germline V gene are SGHKS and YYEKEE (reference sequence).

The chain carries TRBV14 and TRBJ2-5; D gene ambiguous. Trimming cost V 1 base and J 9 bases, with 15 bases left between them. CDR1 is SGHDN and CDR2 is FVKESK in the germline V gene. The CDR3 runs 14 residues. The CDR3 sequence is CASSQGGVGWPQYF. Here the CDR3 DNA reads TGTGCCAGCAGCCAAGGCGGTGTAGGGTGGCCCCAGTACTTC.

The V and J genes are TRBV5-4 and TRBJ1-6; possibly TRBD1 for D (5 bases). The CDR3 totals 14 residues. The germline gives CDR1 SGHNT, CDR2 YYREEE (reference sequence). Trimming removed 3 bases at V and 10 bases at J, with 14 bases between. CDR3 sequence: CASSSQGRRSPLHF. The CDR3 bases are TGTGCCAGCAGCTCTCAGGGTAGAAGGTCACCCCTCCACTTT.

The rearrangement joins TRBV4-1 to TRBJ2-7; D is undetermined. Per the germline V gene, CDR1 is MGHRA and CDR2 is YSYEKL. The CDR3 totals 16 residues. V lost 5 bases to trimming and J lost 0 bases, with 17 bases between them. CDR3 DNA sequence: TGCGCCAGCAGCAACTTCGGACGGTCAAGCTCCTACGAGCAGTACTTC. Amino acids: CASSNFGRSSSYEQYF.

The V call is TRBV11-2, the J call TRBJ2-7; either TRBD1 or TRBD2 may supply D (7 bases each). Trimming stripped 8 bases from V and 0 bases from J, with 14 bases between. Germline V gene lookup returns CDR1 SGHAT and CDR2 FQNNGV. The CDR3 extends over 14 amino acids. CDR3 protein: CASAGGAVSYEQYF. DNA of the CDR3: TGTGCCAGCGCAGGGGGGGCGGTCTCCTACGAGCAGTACTTC.

The CDR3 here is CASSSSQGSEFF. The DNA of the CDR3 is TGTGCCAGCAGCTCCTCACAGGGATCGGAGTTCTTC. The V and J genes are TRBV7-8 and TRBJ2-1; D might be TRBD1 (6 bases). This CDR3 contains 12 residues. CDR1 SGHVS and CDR2 FQNEAQ come from the germline V gene. Between the trimmed V and J ends, which lost 4 bases and 14 bases, there was a span of 15 bases.

The chain recombines TRBV6-6 with TRBJ2-7; 8 bases are shared with TRBD2. V shed 0 bases and J 3 bases; nucleotides not matched to a gene: 7. Germline lookup yields CDR1 MNHNY and CDR2 SVGAGI (reference sequence). The CDR3 sequence is 16 residues long. DNA of the CDR3: TGTGCCAGCAGTTACTCGATAGCGGGATATCTCTACGAGCAGTACTTC. The encoded protein is CASSYSIAGYLYEQYF.

The chain links TRBV19 to TRBJ1-1, with D uncertain. CDR1 is LNHDA, CDR2 SQIVND, per germline (reference sequence). The CDR3 has 14 amino acids. The V gene lost 6 bases and the J gene lost 11 bases, with 22 bases spanning the gap. CDR3 nucleotides: TGTGCCAGTAGGAAAGGGTTTGATATGGTGAGCGCTTTCTTT. The encoded protein is CASRKGFDMVSAFF. The variable domain in full, completed from reference TRBV19 and TRBJ1-1, reads DGGITQSPKYLFRKEGQNVTLSCEQNLNHDAMYWYRQDPGQGLRLIYYSQIVNDFQKGDIAEGYSVSREKKESFPLTVTSAQKNPTAFYLCASRKGFDMVSAFFGQGTRLTVV.